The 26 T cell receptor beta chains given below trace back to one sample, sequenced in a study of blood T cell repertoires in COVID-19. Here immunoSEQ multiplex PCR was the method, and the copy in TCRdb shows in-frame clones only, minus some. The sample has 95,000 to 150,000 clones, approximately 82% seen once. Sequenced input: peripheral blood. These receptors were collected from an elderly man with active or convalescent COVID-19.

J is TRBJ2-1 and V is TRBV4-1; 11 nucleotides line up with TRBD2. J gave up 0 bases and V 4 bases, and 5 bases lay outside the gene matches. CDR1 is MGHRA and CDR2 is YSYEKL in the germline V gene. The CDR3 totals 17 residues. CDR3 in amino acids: CASSPGTSGGSYNEQFF. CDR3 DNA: TGCGCCAGCAGCCCCGGGACTAGCGGAGGCTCCTACAATGAGCAGTTCTTC.

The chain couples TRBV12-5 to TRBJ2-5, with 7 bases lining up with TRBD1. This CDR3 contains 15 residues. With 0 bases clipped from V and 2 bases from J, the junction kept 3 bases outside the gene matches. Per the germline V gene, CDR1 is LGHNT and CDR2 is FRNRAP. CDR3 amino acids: CASGLVGDRQETQYF. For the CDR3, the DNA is TGTGCTAGTGGTTTGGTAGGGGACAGACAAGAGACCCAGTACTTC.

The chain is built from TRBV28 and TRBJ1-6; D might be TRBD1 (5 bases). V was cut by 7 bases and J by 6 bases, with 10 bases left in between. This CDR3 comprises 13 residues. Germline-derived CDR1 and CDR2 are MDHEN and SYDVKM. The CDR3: CASTPGLNSPLHF. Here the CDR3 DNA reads TGTGCCAGCACCCCGGGACTTAATTCACCCCTCCACTTT.

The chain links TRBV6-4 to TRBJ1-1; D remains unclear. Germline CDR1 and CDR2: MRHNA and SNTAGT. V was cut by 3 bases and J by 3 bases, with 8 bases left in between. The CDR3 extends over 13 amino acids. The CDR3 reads CASSEEAHTEAFF. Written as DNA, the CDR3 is TGTGCCAGCAGTGAAGAGGCTCACACTGAAGCTTTCTTT.

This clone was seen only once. CDR3 nucleotide sequence: TGCGCCAGCAGCTCTAGACTAGCGGGGCTCTGGGATACGCAGTATTTT. This encodes CASSSRLAGLWDTQYF. The V call is TRBV5-1, the J call TRBJ2-3; 11 bases match TRBD2. The CDR3 has 16 residues. The V segment lost 3 bases and the J segment 6 bases; nucleotides outside the gene matches: 9. Germline lookup yields CDR1 SGHRS and CDR2 YFSETQ.

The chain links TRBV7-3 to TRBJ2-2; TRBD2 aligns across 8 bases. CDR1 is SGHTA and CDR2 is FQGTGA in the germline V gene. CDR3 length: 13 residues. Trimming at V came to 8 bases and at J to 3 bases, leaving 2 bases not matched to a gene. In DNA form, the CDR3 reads TGTGCCAGCGGGCGGGGGGACACCGGGGAGCTGTTTTTT. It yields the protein CASGRGDTGELFF. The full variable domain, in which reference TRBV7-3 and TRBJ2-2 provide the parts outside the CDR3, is GAGVSQTPSNKVTEKGKYVELRCDPISGHTALYWYRQSLGQGPEFLIYFQGTGAADDSGLPNDRFFAVRPEGSVSTLKIQRTERGDSAVYLCASGRGDTGELFFGEGSRLTVL.

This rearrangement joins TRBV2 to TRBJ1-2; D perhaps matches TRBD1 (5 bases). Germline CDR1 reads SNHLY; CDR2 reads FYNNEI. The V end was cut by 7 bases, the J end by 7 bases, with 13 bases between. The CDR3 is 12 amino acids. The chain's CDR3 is CASKALGVGYTF. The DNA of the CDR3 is TGTGCCAGCAAGGCGCTAGGGGTTGGCTACACCTTC.

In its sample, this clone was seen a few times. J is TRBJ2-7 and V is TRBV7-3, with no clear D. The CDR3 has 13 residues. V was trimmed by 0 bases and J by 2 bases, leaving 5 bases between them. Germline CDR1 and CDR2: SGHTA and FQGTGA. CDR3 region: CASSLTSAYEQYF. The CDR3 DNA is TGTGCCAGCAGCTTAACGTCAGCCTACGAGCAGTACTTC.

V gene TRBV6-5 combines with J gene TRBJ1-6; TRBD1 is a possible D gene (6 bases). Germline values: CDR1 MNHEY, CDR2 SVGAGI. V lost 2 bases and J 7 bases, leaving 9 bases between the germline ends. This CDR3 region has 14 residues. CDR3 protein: CASSYRDTNSPLHF. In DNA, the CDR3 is TGTGCCAGCAGTTACCGGGACACAAATTCACCCCTCCACTTT.

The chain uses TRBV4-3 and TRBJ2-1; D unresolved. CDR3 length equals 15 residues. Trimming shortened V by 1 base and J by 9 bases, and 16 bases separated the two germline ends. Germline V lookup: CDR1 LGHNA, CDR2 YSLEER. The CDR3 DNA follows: TGCGCCAGCAGCCAAGGCTCCATGGTATTCGGTGAGCAGTTCTTC. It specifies CASSQGSMVFGEQFF.

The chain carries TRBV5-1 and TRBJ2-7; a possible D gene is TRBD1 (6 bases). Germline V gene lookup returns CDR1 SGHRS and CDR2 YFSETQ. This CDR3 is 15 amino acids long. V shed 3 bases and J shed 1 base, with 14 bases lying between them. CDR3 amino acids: CASSWSGTRSYEQYF. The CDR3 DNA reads TGCGCCAGCAGCTGGTCCGGGACACGATCCTACGAGCAGTACTTC.

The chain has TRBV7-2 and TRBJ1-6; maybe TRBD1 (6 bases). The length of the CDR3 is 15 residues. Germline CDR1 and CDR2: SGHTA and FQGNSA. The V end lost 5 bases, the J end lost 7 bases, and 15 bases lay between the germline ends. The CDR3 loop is CASSLLGGTNSPLHF. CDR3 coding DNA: TGTGCCAGCAGCCTACTCGGGGGGACAAATTCACCCCTCCACTTT.

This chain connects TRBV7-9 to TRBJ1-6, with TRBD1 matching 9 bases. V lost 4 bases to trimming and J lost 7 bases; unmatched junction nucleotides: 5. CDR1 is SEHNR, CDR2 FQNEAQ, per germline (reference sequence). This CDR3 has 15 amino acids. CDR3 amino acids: CASSSRTGENSPLHF. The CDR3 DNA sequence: TGTGCCAGCAGCTCCCGGACAGGGGAAAATTCACCCCTCCACTTT. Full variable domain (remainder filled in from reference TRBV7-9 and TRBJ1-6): DTGVSQNPRHKITKRGQNVTFRCDPISEHNRLYWYRQTLGQGPEFLTYFQNEAQLEKSRLLSDRFSAERPKGSFSTLEIQRTEQGDSAMYLCASSSRTGENSPLHFGNGTRLTVT.

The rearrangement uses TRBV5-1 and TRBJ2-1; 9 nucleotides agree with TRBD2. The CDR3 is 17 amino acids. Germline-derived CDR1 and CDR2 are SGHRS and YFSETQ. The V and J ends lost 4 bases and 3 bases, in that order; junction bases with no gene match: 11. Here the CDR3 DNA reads TGCGCCAGCAGCGCGGCTAGCGGGGCGAATCTCTACAATGAGCAGTTCTTC. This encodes CASSAASGANLYNEQFF.

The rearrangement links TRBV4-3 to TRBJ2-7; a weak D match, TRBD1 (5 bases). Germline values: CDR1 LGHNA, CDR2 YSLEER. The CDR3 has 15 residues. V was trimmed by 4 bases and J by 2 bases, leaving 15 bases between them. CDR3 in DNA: TGCGCCAGCAGCCTGGAGCAGGGCCTTACCTACGAGCAGTACTTC. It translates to CASSLEQGLTYEQYF.

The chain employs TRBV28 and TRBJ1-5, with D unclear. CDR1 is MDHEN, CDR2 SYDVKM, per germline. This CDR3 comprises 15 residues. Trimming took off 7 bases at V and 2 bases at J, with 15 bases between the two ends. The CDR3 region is CASTPSGVGNQPQHF. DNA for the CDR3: TGTGCCAGCACCCCCTCCGGGGTTGGCAATCAGCCCCAGCATTTT.

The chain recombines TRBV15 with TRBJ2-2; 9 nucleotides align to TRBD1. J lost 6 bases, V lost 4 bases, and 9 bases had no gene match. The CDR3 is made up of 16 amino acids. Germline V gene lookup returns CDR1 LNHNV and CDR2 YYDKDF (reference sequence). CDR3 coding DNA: TGTGCCACCAGCATCCTCGGACAGGGGAAGGCCGGGGAGCTGTTTTTT. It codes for CATSILGQGKAGELFF.

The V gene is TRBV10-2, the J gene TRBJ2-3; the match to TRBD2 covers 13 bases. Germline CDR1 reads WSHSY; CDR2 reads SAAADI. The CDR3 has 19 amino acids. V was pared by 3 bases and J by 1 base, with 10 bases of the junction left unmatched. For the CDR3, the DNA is TGCGCCAGCAGTGACTACACTAGCGGGGGGGCCTCCGGCACAGATACGCAGTATTTT. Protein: CASSDYTSGGASGTDTQYF.

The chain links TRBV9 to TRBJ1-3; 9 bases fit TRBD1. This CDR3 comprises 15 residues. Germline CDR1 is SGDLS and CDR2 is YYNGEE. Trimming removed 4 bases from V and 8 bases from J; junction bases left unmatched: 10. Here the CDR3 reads CASSLAGQGRDTIYF. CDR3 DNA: TGTGCCAGCAGCCTTGCAGGACAGGGGCGGGACACCATATATTTT.

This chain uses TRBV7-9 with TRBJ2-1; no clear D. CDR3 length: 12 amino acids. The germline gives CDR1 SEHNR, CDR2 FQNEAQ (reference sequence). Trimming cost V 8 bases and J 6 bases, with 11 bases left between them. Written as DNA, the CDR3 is TGTGCCAGCGGCCTCTCCCCCAATGAGCAGTTCTTC. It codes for CASGLSPNEQFF.

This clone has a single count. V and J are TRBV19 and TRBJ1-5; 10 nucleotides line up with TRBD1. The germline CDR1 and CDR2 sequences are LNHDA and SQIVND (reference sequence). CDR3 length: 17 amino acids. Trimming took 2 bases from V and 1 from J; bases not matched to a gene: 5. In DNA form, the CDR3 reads TGTGCCAGTAGTATACTGGACAGGGGGTCCAGCAATCAGCCCCAGCATTTT. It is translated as CASSILDRGSSNQPQHF.

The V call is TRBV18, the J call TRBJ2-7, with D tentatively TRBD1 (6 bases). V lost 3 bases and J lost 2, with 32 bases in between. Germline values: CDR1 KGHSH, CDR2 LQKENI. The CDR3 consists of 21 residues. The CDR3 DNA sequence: TGTGCCAGCTCACCCATGCCGGTTTCAGTCCCCGCCGGGACAACTACCTACGAGCAGTACTTC. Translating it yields CASSPMPVSVPAGTTTYEQYF.

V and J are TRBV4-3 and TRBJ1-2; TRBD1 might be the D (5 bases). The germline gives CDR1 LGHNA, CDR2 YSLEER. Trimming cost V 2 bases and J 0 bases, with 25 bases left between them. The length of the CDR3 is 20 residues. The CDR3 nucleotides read TGCGCCAGCAGCCAACACCCGGGGGGGACGCTCCTCCAAGCTAACTATGGCTACACCTTC. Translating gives CASSQHPGGTLLQANYGYTF.

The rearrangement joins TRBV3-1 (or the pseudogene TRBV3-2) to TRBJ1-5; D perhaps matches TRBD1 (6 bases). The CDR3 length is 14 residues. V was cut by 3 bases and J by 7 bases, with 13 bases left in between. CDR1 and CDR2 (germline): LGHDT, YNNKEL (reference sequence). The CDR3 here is CASSQPGEGQPQHF. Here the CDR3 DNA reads TGTGCCAGCAGCCAGCCAGGGGAGGGACAGCCCCAGCATTTT.

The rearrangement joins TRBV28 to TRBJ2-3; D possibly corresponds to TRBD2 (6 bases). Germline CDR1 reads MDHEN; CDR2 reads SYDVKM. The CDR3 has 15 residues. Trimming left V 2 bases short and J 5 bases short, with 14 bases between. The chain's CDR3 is CASSLRAAGGDTQYF. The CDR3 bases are TGTGCCAGCAGTTTAAGGGCCGCCGGGGGAGATACGCAGTATTTT. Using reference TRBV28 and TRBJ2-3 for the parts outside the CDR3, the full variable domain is DVKVTQSSRYLVKRTGEKVFLECVQDMDHENMFWYRQDPGLGLRLIYFSYDVKMKEKGDIPEGYSVSREKKERFSLILESASTNQTSMYLCASSLRAAGGDTQYFGPGTRLTVL.

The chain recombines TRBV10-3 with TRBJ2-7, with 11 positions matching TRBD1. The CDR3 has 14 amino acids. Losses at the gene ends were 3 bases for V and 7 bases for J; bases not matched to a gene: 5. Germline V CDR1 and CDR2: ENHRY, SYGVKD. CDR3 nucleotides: TGTGCCATCAGTGAAGGACAGGGGGCGAGAGAGCAGTACTTC. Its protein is CAISEGQGAREQYF.